The 23 T cell receptor beta chains reported below all come from one sample, sequenced in a study of CD8 T cells in ankylosing spondylitis. Each CDR3 protein is one row after TCRdb ran MiXCR on the 5' RACE reads. The sample records about 300,000 distinct CDR3 sequences, 9.5% to 13% being singletons. The sequenced sample was blood, either unsorted or a sorted T cell fraction (not recorded which). All receptors derive from a female donor with ankylosing spondylitis or in good health (not recorded which).

This clonotype has at least ten counts. V usage is TRBV12-3 or TRBV12-4 and J usage is TRBJ1-2; D is uncertain. With 6 bases removed from V and 4 bases from J, the gap between germline ends came to 15 bases. The CDR3 spans 14 residues. CDR3 DNA sequence: TGTGCCAGCAGCCTCTCTGGGATGGGCTATGGCTACACCTTC. This codes for CASSLSGMGYGYTF.

There are many counts of this clonotype. The gene calls are TRBV5-6 and TRBJ1-2; D might be TRBD1 (6 bases). CDR1 is SGHDT and CDR2 is YYEEEE in the germline V gene. This CDR3 contains 14 residues. V lost 2 bases, J lost 0 bases, and 8 bases lay in between. CDR3 coding DNA: TGTGCCAGCAGCTTTGAGGGGGCTAACTATGGCTACACCTTC. Translated, it gives CASSFEGANYGYTF.

At least ten counts were recorded for this clonotype. The V and J genes are TRBV28 and TRBJ2-7; 9 nucleotides line up with TRBD1. Germline V gives CDR1 MDHEN, CDR2 SYDVKM. With V trimmed by 7 bases and J by 0 bases, 13 bases remained unmatched. The CDR3 is made up of 17 amino acids. CDR3 DNA sequence: TGTGCCAGCACCCCCCCGGGACAGGGACCCCTCTCCTACGAGCAGTACTTC. Its translation is CASTPPGQGPLSYEQYF. Full variable domain (missing parts from reference TRBV28 and TRBJ2-7): DVKVTQSSRYLVKRTGEKVFLECVQDMDHENMFWYRQDPGLGLRLIYFSYDVKMKEKGDIPEGYSVSREKKERFSLILESASTNQTSMYLCASTPPGQGPLSYEQYFGPGTRLTVT.

This clonotype appeared a few times. The chain recombines TRBV3-1 with TRBJ2-1; D call uncertain. The CDR3 is 14 residues long. V was pared by 2 bases and J by 8 bases, with 13 bases between. CDR1 and CDR2 from the germline V gene are LGHDT and YNNKEL (reference sequence). The CDR3 DNA is TGTGCCAGCAGCCAACTCAGCGTTAGGGATGAGCAGTTCTTC. The encoded protein is CASSQLSVRDEQFF.

This clonotype was seen at least ten times. The CDR3 bases are TGTGCCATCAGCAAGGAGAATGAAAAACTGTTTTTT. It translates to CAISKENEKLFF. V and J are TRBV10-3 and TRBJ1-4; D unresolved. CDR1 and CDR2 from the germline V gene are ENHRY and SYGVKD. The CDR3 extends over 12 amino acids. Trimming left V 6 bases short and J 5 bases short, with 7 bases between.

There are many counts of this clonotype. This chain connects TRBV20-1 to TRBJ2-7; D unresolved. Trimming pared 0 bases from V and 2 bases from J, leaving 14 bases between. CDR3 length: 15 residues. The germline V gene encodes CDR1 DFQATT and CDR2 SNEGSKA (reference sequence). CDR3 nucleotide sequence: TGCAGTGCTAGAGATGTCGCGACTTCGACCTACGAGCAGTACTTC. Its protein is CSARDVATSTYEQYF.

This rearrangement joins TRBV11-2 to TRBJ1-2; tentatively, D is TRBD1 (6 bases). The V end lost 5 bases, the J end lost 8 bases, and 30 bases lay between the germline ends. The CDR3 runs to 18 residues. Germline CDR1 is SGHAT and CDR2 is FQNNGV. This CDR3 reads CASSRGGSSSPRVRGYTF. CDR3 nucleotide sequence: TGTGCCAGCAGCCGGGGGGGCAGTAGTTCCCCTAGGGTGCGCGGCTACACCTTC.

This clonotype was detected many times. The rearrangement links TRBV7-3 to TRBJ2-3; the D gene could be TRBD1 or TRBD2 (6 bases each). The CDR3 consists of 14 residues. The germline CDR1 and CDR2 sequences are SGHTA and FQGTGA. The V and J ends lost 1 base and 6 bases respectively, with 11 bases between them. This chain's CDR3 is CASSLNVGGDTQYF. CDR3 sequence (DNA): TGTGCCAGCAGCTTAAATGTGGGGGGCGATACGCAGTATTTT.

This clonotype was found many times. The chain has TRBV20-1 and TRBJ2-2, with D unclear. The CDR3 sequence is 13 residues long. Trimming took 0 bases from V and 8 from J, leaving 10 bases between them. Germline CDR1 and CDR2: DFQATT and SNEGSKA (reference sequence). The CDR3 DNA reads TGCAGTGCTAGAGATTTCCTGCCAGGGGAGCTGTTTTTT. Protein product: CSARDFLPGELFF.

This clonotype came up many times. The V gene is TRBV24-1, the J gene TRBJ2-1; 10 nucleotides line up with TRBD2. This CDR3 has 18 amino acids. With 3 bases clipped from V and 1 base from J, the junction kept 8 bases outside the gene matches. Germline V lookup: CDR1 KGHDR, CDR2 SFDVKD. CDR3 nucleotide sequence: TGTGCCACCAGTGATACTCGGTCTAGCGGGAGATCCTACAATGAGCAGTTCTTC. The encoded protein is CATSDTRSSGRSYNEQFF.

This clonotype came up many times. V gene TRBV5-1 combines with J gene TRBJ2-7; 9 nucleotides agree with TRBD2. This CDR3 region has 16 residues. Trimming took 1 base from V and 0 from J; bases not matched to a gene: 5. Germline values: CDR1 SGHRS, CDR2 YFSETQ. CDR3 residues: CASSLFSGGTSYEQYF. The CDR3 bases are TGCGCCAGCAGCTTGTTCAGCGGGGGGACCTCCTACGAGCAGTACTTC.

This clonotype came up many times. The V call is TRBV15, the J call TRBJ2-1, with 14 bases lining up with TRBD2. The germline CDR1 and CDR2 sequences are LNHNV and YYDKDF (reference sequence). Trimming removed 4 bases from V and 2 bases from J; junction bases left unmatched: 7. This CDR3 contains 18 residues. CDR3 DNA: TGTGCCACCAGCAACTTCGGACTAGCGGGAGGAACCTACAATGAGCAGTTCTTC. Amino acid sequence: CATSNFGLAGGTYNEQFF.

The genes are TRBV3-1 and TRBJ2-4; the match to TRBD1 covers 7 bases. The V segment lost 0 bases and the J segment 9 bases; nucleotides outside the gene matches: 8. This CDR3 comprises 15 residues. Germline V gene lookup returns CDR1 LGHDT and CDR2 YNNKEL (reference sequence). This chain's CDR3 is CASSQDEGARGIQYF. CDR3 DNA: TGTGCCAGCAGCCAAGATGAGGGGGCCCGGGGCATTCAGTACTTC.

This clonotype has ten or more counts. CDR3 sequence (DNA): TGTGCCAGCAGCGCCTCTAGCGGAGTCTACGAGCAGTACTTC. It is translated as CASSASSGVYEQYF. The V call is TRBV4-2, the J call TRBJ2-7; 7 bases match TRBD2. Germline CDR1 and CDR2: LGHNA and YNFKEQ. The CDR3 spans 14 residues. The V and J ends lost 5 bases and 3 bases, in that order; junction bases with no gene match: 7.

Many counts were recorded for this clonotype. The V call is TRBV9, the J call TRBJ2-7, with D uncertain. This CDR3 spans 16 amino acids. CDR1 and CDR2 from the germline V gene are SGDLS and YYNGEE. V was clipped by 6 bases and J by 2 bases, with 21 bases between them. As DNA, the CDR3 is TGTGCCAGCATCACCCACGGGCACAGTCCCACCTACGAGCAGTACTTC. Its translation: CASITHGHSPTYEQYF.

Many counts were recorded for this clonotype. The chain links TRBV14 to TRBJ2-3; either TRBD1 or TRBD2 may supply D (5 bases each). The CDR3 spans 15 residues. CDR1 is SGHDN and CDR2 is FVKESK in the germline V gene. V lost 4 bases and J 7 bases, leaving 18 bases between the germline ends. The CDR3 coding sequence is TGTGCCAGCAGCCCCTCGGGACGGAGAGGACATACGCAGTATTTT. The encoded protein is CASSPSGRRGHTQYF. Looking up the rest from reference TRBV14 and TRBJ2-3 gives the full variable domain: EAGVTQFPSHSVIEKGQTVTLRCDPISGHDNLYWYRRVMGKEIKFLLHFVKESKQDESGMPNNRFLAERTGGTYSTLKVQPAELEDSGVYFCASSPSGRRGHTQYFGPGTRLTVL.

This chain links TRBV20-1 with TRBJ2-1; a possible D gene is TRBD2 (5 bases). The germline V gene has CDR1 DFQATT and CDR2 SNEGSKA (reference sequence). The V end was cut by 0 bases, the J end by 0 bases, with 15 bases between. The CDR3 length is 17 residues. This chain's CDR3 is CSARDPTGGPSYNEQFF. CDR3 bases: TGCAGTGCTAGAGATCCTACGGGCGGGCCCTCCTACAATGAGCAGTTCTTC.

This rearrangement joins TRBV27 to TRBJ1-2; 7 bases map to TRBD1. V dropped 6 bases and J dropped 2; count of bases not matched to a gene: 6. CDR3 length: 14 residues. Germline loops: CDR1 MNHEY, CDR2 SMNVEV (reference sequence). The CDR3 DNA is TGTGCCAGCAGAGAGGACAGGACGAACTATGGCTACACCTTC. This encodes CASREDRTNYGYTF.

CDR3 DNA sequence: TGCAGTGCTAGAGTGAGGGGGTCCAGGGCCTACAATGAGCAGTTCTTC. It translates to CSARVRGSRAYNEQFF. The chain carries TRBV20-1 and TRBJ2-1; D perhaps matches TRBD1 (6 bases). The CDR3 is 16 amino acids. Germline values: CDR1 DFQATT, CDR2 SNEGSKA (reference sequence). The ends were cut back, 1 base at V and 2 bases at J, with 15 bases in the middle.

This clonotype was seen ten or more times. The chain links TRBV11-2 to TRBJ2-1, with TRBD2 as a possible D gene (5 bases). V gave up 3 bases and J gave up 2 bases, with 11 bases separating them. The CDR3 spans 15 residues. Germline assignment: CDR1 SGHAT and CDR2 FQNNGV. The CDR3 is CASSFGRGAYNEQFF. In DNA, the CDR3 is TGTGCCAGCAGCTTCGGACGGGGAGCCTACAATGAGCAGTTCTTC. The full variable domain, in which reference TRBV11-2 and TRBJ2-1 provide the parts outside the CDR3, is EAGVAQSPRYKIIEKRQSVAFWCNPISGHATLYWYQQILGQGPKLLIQFQNNGVVDDSQLPKDRFSAERLKGVDSTLKIQPAKLEDSAVYLCASSFGRGAYNEQFFGPGTRLTVL.

As for this clonotype: At one end the junction does not follow the germline gene, possibly because of a read error. The CDR3 DNA reads TGTGGCAGCAGCTTAGTCGGGGACAGTTACAATGAGCAGTTCTTC. This gives the protein CGSSLVGDSYNEQFF. The gene calls are TRBV7-2 and TRBJ2-1; TRBD1 aligns across 7 bases. The CDR3 totals 15 residues. Germline V lookup: CDR1 SGHTA, CDR2 FQGNSA.

This clonotype came up many times. The chain links TRBV20-1 to TRBJ2-7; D unclear. The CDR3 contains 14 residues. Germline assignment: CDR1 DFQATT and CDR2 SNEGSKA (reference sequence). The ends were cut back, 5 bases at V and 3 bases at J, with 17 bases in the middle. The CDR3 spells CSACRSINCYEQYF. The DNA for the CDR3 is TGCAGTGCTTGTAGGTCTATTAACTGCTACGAGCAGTACTTC.

This clonotype was counted many times. This chain connects TRBV5-1 to TRBJ2-3; unclear D gene. The V end lost 0 bases, the J end lost 5 bases, and 7 bases lay between the germline ends. The CDR3 is 13 amino acids. Germline V gene lookup returns CDR1 SGHRS and CDR2 YFSETQ. For the CDR3, the DNA is TGCGCCAGCAGCTTGGAGTCGGGAGATACGCAGTATTTT. Its translation is CASSLESGDTQYF. Supplemented by reference TRBV5-1 and TRBJ2-3, the full variable domain reads KAGVTQTPRYLIKTRGQQVTLSCSPISGHRSVSWYQQTPGQGLQFLFEYFSETQRNKGNFPGRFSGRQFSNSRSEMNVSTLELGDSALYLCASSLESGDTQYFGPGTRLTVL.